The sample holds many counts of the clone carrying this T cell receptor beta chain. Its target is unknown. These data are taken from a study of T cells after yellow fever vaccination. Study-level findings and limits: Faster peaking, at day 5 versus 15, marked a secondary response that was weaker. Across the CD4 and CD8 compartments, a small share of clonotypes was present in both.

Germline V gives CDR1 SQVTM, CDR2 ANQGSEA. This CDR3 spans 13 amino acids. The germline V and J ends were trimmed by 3 bases and 8 bases, with 14 bases remaining between them. TCRdb reprocessed the 5' RACE reads with MiXCR, giving one entry per CDR3 protein. The repertoire holds 200,000 to 300,000 distinct CDR3 sequences, with about 3.7% as singletons. The V and J genes are TRBV29-1 and TRBJ2-1; no clear D gene. The origin of this receptor is a man younger than 30 who received the YFV17D yellow fever vaccine. This material consisted of PBMCs, taken 15 days after the yellow fever booster vaccination. The CDR3 loop is CSVDIGPNDEQFF. CDR3 sequence (DNA): TGCAGCGTTGATATTGGGCCCAACGATGAGCAGTTCTTC.